Listed below are T cell receptor beta chains from one sample, sequenced in a study of cytomegalovirus exposure and HLA in healthy donors. Libraries were prepared by immunoSEQ multiplex PCR; TCRdb keeps only in-frame clonotypes and omits some of them. The repertoire consists of fewer than 100,000 clones, with 60% to 80% occurring once and the leading ten covering approximately 3.8%. The sequenced sample consisted of PBMCs. Every receptor here comes from a woman between 40 and 55 years old in good health and CMV-seronegative. Both conserved end residues are part of each CDR3. Each record gives: CDR3 DNA, CDR3 protein, clone size, J gene, CDR3 length, D gene, V gene. A D gene is named only where the DNA matches it firmly. Clone size, where shown, is once, few, many, or a class for clones that have expanded.

TGCGCCAGCAGCTTGGGACCGGGATCCAAAGAGACCCAGTACTTC CASSLGPGSKETQYF NA TRBJ2-5 15 NA TRBV5-1
TGCGCCAGCAGCTGGGGACAGGGACAATCCTACGAGCAGTACTTC CASSWGQGQSYEQYF NA TRBJ2-7 15 TRBD1 TRBV5-1
TGTGCCAGCAGCCAAACTGGGAGCAAAGGCTACACCTTC CASSQTGSKGYTF NA TRBJ1-2 13 NA TRBV4-2
TGTGCCAGCAGCCAGGAGGGACTTTTTGATTCACCCCTCCACTTT CASSQEGLFDSPLHF NA TRBJ1-6 15 NA TRBV4-2
TGTGCCAGCAGTGACAGGGGGCTTGGTAATGAAAAACTGTTTTTT CASSDRGLGNEKLFF NA TRBJ1-4 15 TRBD1 TRBV2
TGTGCCAGCAGCCATCGGACAGGGCTCACTGAAGCTTTCTTT CASSHRTGLTEAFF NA TRBJ1-1 14 TRBD1 TRBV7-9
TGTGCCAGCGGGACAGATATTTATGGCTACACCTTC CASGTDIYGYTF NA TRBJ1-2 12 TRBD1 TRBV7-9
TGTGCCAGCAGCCCAGCGGGGGGGCCCCGAGAGACCCAGTACTTC CASSPAGGPRETQYF NA TRBJ2-5 15 TRBD2 TRBV28
TGTGCCACCTTAGGGACAGCGACCACCGGGGAGCTGTTTTTT CATLGTATTGELFF NA TRBJ2-2 14 TRBD1 TRBV15
TGTGCCAGCAGCCGACAGGGCAATAATGAAAAACTGTTTTTT CASSRQGNNEKLFF NA TRBJ1-4 14 TRBD1 TRBV2
TGTGCCAGCAGCTTAGATTACGGGACTAGCGGCCAAGAGACCCAGTACTTC CASSLDYGTSGQETQYF NA TRBJ2-5 17 TRBD2 TRBV7-9
TGTGCCAGTAGTACCGGGGGGGCCTACGAGCAGTACTTC CASSTGGAYEQYF once TRBJ2-7 13 TRBD2 TRBV19
TGTGCCAGCAGTGTGGAGGGGCTCTCATACAATGAGCAGTTCTTC CASSVEGLSYNEQFF NA TRBJ2-1 15 NA TRBV2
TGTGCCAGCAGTGAGCGAGACACCGGGGAGCTGTTTTTT CASSERDTGELFF NA TRBJ2-2 13 NA TRBV6-4
TGTGCCAGCAGGCCGACAGGGTACACTGAAGCTTTCTTT CASRPTGYTEAFF few TRBJ1-1 13 TRBD1 TRBV2
TGCAGCGTTGCGCTAGGGGAAGGTGGCTACACCTTC CSVALGEGGYTF NA TRBJ1-2 12 NA TRBV29-1